This T cell receptor beta chain was documented in a study of blood T cells in healthy people across ages. The germline gives CDR1 LGHNA, CDR2 YSLEER. The CDR3 has 16 residues. J was trimmed by 4 bases and V by 4 bases; bases with no gene match: 9. This clonotype was counted once. Primers used in a second PCR of roughly 6 to 12 cycles were a sample-barcoded 5' primer and a J-beta primer mix. TCRdb itself ran the 5' RACE reads through MiXCR, one entry per CDR3 protein. The table shows 1.5 million to 2 million distinct CDR3 sequences, with 40% to 55% occurring only once. Sequencing used blood. This chain joins TRBV4-3 and TRBJ2-1; 8 bases line up with TRBD2. The sequence derives from a woman aged 40-49 years in good health. The CDR3 nucleotides are TGCGCCAGCAGCCGATCGGTAGCGGGGAATTACAATGAGCAGTTCTTC. It codes for CASSRSVAGNYNEQFF.